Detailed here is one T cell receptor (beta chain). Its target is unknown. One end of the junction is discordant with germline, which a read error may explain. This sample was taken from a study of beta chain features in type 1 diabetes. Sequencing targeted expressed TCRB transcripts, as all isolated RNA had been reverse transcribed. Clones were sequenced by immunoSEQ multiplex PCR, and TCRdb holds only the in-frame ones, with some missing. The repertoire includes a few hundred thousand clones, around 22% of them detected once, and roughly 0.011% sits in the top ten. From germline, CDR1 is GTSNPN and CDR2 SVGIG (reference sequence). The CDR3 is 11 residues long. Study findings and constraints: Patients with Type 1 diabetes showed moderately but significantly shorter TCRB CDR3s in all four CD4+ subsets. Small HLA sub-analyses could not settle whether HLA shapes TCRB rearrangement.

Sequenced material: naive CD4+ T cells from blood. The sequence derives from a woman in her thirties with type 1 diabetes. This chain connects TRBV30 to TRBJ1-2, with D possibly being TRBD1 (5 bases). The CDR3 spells CAWRAAGTVSF. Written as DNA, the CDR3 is TGTGCCTGGAGAGCCGCCGGGACTGTCTCCTTC.